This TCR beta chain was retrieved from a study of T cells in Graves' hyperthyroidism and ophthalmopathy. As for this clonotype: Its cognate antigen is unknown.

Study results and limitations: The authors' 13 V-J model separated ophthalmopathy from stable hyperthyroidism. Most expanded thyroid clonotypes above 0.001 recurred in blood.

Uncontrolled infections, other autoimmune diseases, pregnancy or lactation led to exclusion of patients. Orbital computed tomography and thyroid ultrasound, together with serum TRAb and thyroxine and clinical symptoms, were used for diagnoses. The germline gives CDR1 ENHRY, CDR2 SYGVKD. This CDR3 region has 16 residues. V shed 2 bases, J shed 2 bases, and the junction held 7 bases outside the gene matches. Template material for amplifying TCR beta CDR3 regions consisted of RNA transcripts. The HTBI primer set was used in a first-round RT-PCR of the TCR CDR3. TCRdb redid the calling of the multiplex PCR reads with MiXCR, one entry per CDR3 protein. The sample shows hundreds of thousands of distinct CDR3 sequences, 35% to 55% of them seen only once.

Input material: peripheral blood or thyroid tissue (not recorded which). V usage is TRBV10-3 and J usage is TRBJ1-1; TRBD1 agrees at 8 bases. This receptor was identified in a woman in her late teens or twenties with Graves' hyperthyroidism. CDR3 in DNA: TGTGCCATCAGTGAGACCGGGACAGGCTCTAACACTGAAGCTTTCTTT. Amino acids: CAISETGTGSNTEAFF.